The 21 T cell receptor beta chains in this list originate from one sample, sequenced in a study of T cell responses to AZD1222 COVID-19 vaccine (dated by TCRdb to the early 2020s). The sample's time point label is to be understood as: baseline before first vaccination. The method was the immunoSEQ multiplex PCR assay. Entries here come from immuneACCESS through TCRdb and include only in-frame sequences with V and J called. Some clones fail to appear in such tables; in the studies checked, an unresolved V gene covers under half of the shortfall, and the cause of the remainder is unknown. Within this sample are 95,000 to 150,000 clones, with about 88% of them counted one time only. The ten largest clones take up roughly 2.3% of the sample. The specimen was peripheral blood, collected on day 0 of AZD1222 vaccination. The receptors come from an adult in good health.

This clone is a singleton in its sample. The chain is built from TRBV18 and TRBJ1-3, with TRBD1 as a possible D gene (5 bases). Germline V lookup: CDR1 KGHSH, CDR2 LQKENI. The CDR3 is 15 residues long. V was clipped by 2 bases and J by 3 bases, with 11 bases between them. CDR3 nucleotides: TGTGCCAGCTCACCAGGGGGAGGCTTTGGAAACACCATATATTTT. Protein sequence: CASSPGGGFGNTIYF.

The chain uses TRBV5-1 and TRBJ2-2; TRBD1 agrees at 10 bases. The CDR3 is made up of 16 amino acids. The germline V gene encodes CDR1 SGHRS and CDR2 YFSETQ. J gave up 9 bases and V 4 bases, and 12 bases lay outside the gene matches. The CDR3 DNA follows: TGCGCCAGCAGCCCTGGGACAGGGGTGTCCTTCCGGGAGCTGTTTTTT. Its protein product is CASSPGTGVSFRELFF.

The V and J genes are TRBV9 and TRBJ2-2, with 7 bases aligning to TRBD2. The germline V gene encodes CDR1 SGDLS and CDR2 YYNGEE. V shed 2 bases and J 7 bases; nucleotides not matched to a gene: 5. The CDR3 has 14 residues. The CDR3 sequence: CASSVLADHGELFF. CDR3 in DNA: TGTGCCAGCAGCGTCCTAGCGGACCACGGGGAGCTGTTTTTT.

The chain carries TRBV7-3 and TRBJ2-5; D tentatively fits TRBD1 or TRBD2 (5 bases each). The CDR3 is 15 amino acids. CDR1 SGHTA and CDR2 FQGTGA come from the germline V gene. Trimming cost V 2 bases and J 2 bases, with 12 bases left between them. CDR3 sequence reads: CASSLGGNGQETQYF. CDR3 sequence (DNA): TGTGCCAGCAGCTTAGGGGGAAACGGGCAAGAGACCCAGTACTTC.

This chain links TRBV6-5 with TRBJ1-4; 7 bases line up with TRBD1. The germline V gene has CDR1 MNHEY and CDR2 SVGAGI. There are 15 residues in the CDR3. J gave up 7 bases and V 0 bases, and 5 bases lay outside the gene matches. In DNA, the CDR3 is TGTGCCAGCAGTTACTCGACAGGGAGGAGTGAAAAACTGTTTTTT. The encoded protein is CASSYSTGRSEKLFF.

This sequence joins TRBV5-1 and TRBJ2-7, with 14 bases matching TRBD2. J lost 12 bases, V lost 3 bases, and 14 bases had no gene match. Germline lookup yields CDR1 SGHRS and CDR2 YFSETQ. This CDR3 has 16 amino acids. The DNA of the CDR3 is TGCGCCAGCAGCTCGGATGTGGGGACTAGCGGGAGAGGTCGGTACTTC. Translating it yields CASSSDVGTSGRGRYF.

The chain recombines TRBV5-4 with TRBJ2-5; 7 positions agree with TRBD2. The ends lost 6 bases at V and 1 base at J; junction bases unmatched: 6. The CDR3 length is 14 residues. Germline lookup yields CDR1 SGHNT and CDR2 YYREEE (reference sequence). Written as DNA, the CDR3 is TGTGCCAGCACCCGGGAGGTCGGCCAAGAGACCCAGTACTTC. Translating it yields CASTREVGQETQYF.

The rearrangement uses TRBV29-1 and TRBJ1-5; 7 nucleotides agree with TRBD1. Germline CDR1 is SQVTM and CDR2 is ANQGSEA. The CDR3 has 13 amino acids. V trimming: 5 bases; J trimming: 7 bases; junction bases outside the gene matches: 8. Here the CDR3 reads CSVITGAGQPQHF. DNA of the CDR3: TGCAGCGTTATAACAGGGGCTGGCCAGCCCCAGCATTTT.

The V and J genes are TRBV4-2 and TRBJ2-7; D unclear. CDR1 LGHNA and CDR2 YNFKEQ come from the germline V gene. The length of the CDR3 is 12 residues. The V end lost 5 bases, the J end lost 0 bases, and 5 bases lay between the germline ends. CDR3 sequence (DNA): TGTGCCAGCAGCTCGAGCTCCTACGAGCAGTACTTC. It is translated as CASSSSSYEQYF.

The chain recombines TRBV5-6 with TRBJ2-5; 9 nucleotides match TRBD1. Germline loops: CDR1 SGHDT, CDR2 YYEEEE. The V and J ends lost 4 bases and 6 bases, in that order; junction bases with no gene match: 10. The CDR3 loop spans 15 amino acids. CDR3 nucleotide sequence: TGTGCCAGCAGCCTCATAGGGGGACAGGGAAAGACCCAGTACTTC. Translation gives CASSLIGGQGKTQYF.

V gene TRBV30 combines with J gene TRBJ2-3; 11 bases line up with TRBD2. This CDR3 has 16 residues. Unmatched junction bases numbered 7, after V lost 1 base and J lost 4 bases. CDR1 GTSNPN and CDR2 SVGIG come from the germline V gene (reference sequence). CDR3 bases: TGTGCCTGGAGTGGGGCTAGCGGGAGGTGGGCAGATACGCAGTATTTT. It translates to CAWSGASGRWADTQYF.

The rearrangement links TRBV9 to TRBJ1-1, with D perhaps TRBD1 (5 bases). The germline CDR1 and CDR2 sequences are SGDLS and YYNGEE. This CDR3 is 15 amino acids long. Between the trimmed V and J ends, which lost 4 bases and 2 bases, there was a span of 15 bases. The DNA of the CDR3 is TGTGCCAGCAGCCCCCATGGGGGGAGCAACACTGAAGCTTTCTTT. This sequence encodes CASSPHGGSNTEAFF.

The chain has TRBV11-2 and TRBJ1-1; D gene uncertain. V was clipped by 3 bases and J by 2 bases, with 7 bases between them. CDR1 is SGHAT, CDR2 FQNNGV, per germline. The length of the CDR3 is 13 residues. The CDR3 DNA follows: TGTGCCAGCAGCTTCTCCAGTAACACTGAAGCTTTCTTT. Encoded protein: CASSFSSNTEAFF.

The chain combines TRBV7-9 with TRBJ2-2; the match to TRBD1 covers 7 bases. The CDR3 runs to 15 residues. With V trimmed by 6 bases and J by 4 bases, 8 bases remained unmatched. Germline values: CDR1 SEHNR, CDR2 FQNEAQ (reference sequence). The CDR3 reads CASSSRGLSTGELFF. In DNA, the CDR3 is TGTGCCAGCAGTTCGAGGGGGCTGAGCACCGGGGAGCTGTTTTTT.

The rearrangement uses TRBV27 and TRBJ1-1; maybe TRBD1 (6 bases). There are 13 residues in the CDR3. V shed 5 bases and J shed 7 bases, with 14 bases lying between them. Germline V gene data show CDR1 as MNHEY and CDR2 as SMNVEV (reference sequence). CDR3 in amino acids: CASSNRGRGEAFF. CDR3 DNA sequence: TGTGCCAGCAGTAACCGGGGCAGGGGTGAAGCTTTCTTT.

In the case of this clone: Sequence at one end of the junction differs from germline and may be a read error. J is TRBJ1-1 and V is TRBV6-1, with D perhaps TRBD1 (5 bases). Germline V gene sequence: CDR1 MNHNS, CDR2 SASEGT. CDR3 length: 14 amino acids. Here the CDR3 reads CASREGKRGTEAFF. Written as DNA, the CDR3 is TGTGCCAGCAGGGAAGGGAAGAGGGGCACTGAAGCTTTCTTT.

The CDR3 region is CASSLTRGATGGEGNTIYF. Here the CDR3 DNA reads TGTGCCAGCAGCTTGACAAGGGGAGCGACGGGGGGTGAAGGAAACACCATATATTTT. This sequence joins TRBV7-9 and TRBJ1-3; the D gene is possibly TRBD1 (5 bases). V lost 3 bases to trimming and J lost 4 bases, with 25 bases between them. CDR3 length equals 19 residues. The germline CDR1 and CDR2 sequences are SEHNR and FQNEAQ (reference sequence).

V gene TRBV7-3 combines with J gene TRBJ2-3; TRBD1 agrees at 7 bases. Germline CDR1 SGHTA, CDR2 FQGTGA. CDR3 length: 15 amino acids. The V segment lost 4 bases and the J segment 6 bases; nucleotides outside the gene matches: 10. CDR3 in amino acids: CASSSQGQPSDTQYF. Here the CDR3 DNA reads TGTGCCAGCAGCTCCCAGGGACAGCCATCGGATACGCAGTATTTT. Looking up the rest from reference TRBV7-3 and TRBJ2-3 gives the full variable domain: GAGVSQTPSNKVTEKGKYVELRCDPISGHTALYWYRQSLGQGPEFLIYFQGTGAADDSGLPNDRFFAVRPEGSVSTLKIQRTERGDSAVYLCASSSQGQPSDTQYFGPGTRLTVL.

This clone has only a few counts. This rearrangement joins TRBV11-2 to TRBJ2-7, with D perhaps matching TRBD1 or TRBD2 (5 bases each). Trimming took off 8 bases at V and 0 bases at J, with 5 bases between the two ends. CDR3 length: 11 residues. Germline CDR1 reads SGHAT; CDR2 reads FQNNGV. The CDR3 DNA sequence: TGTGCCAGCGGGGGCTCCTACGAGCAGTACTTC. This encodes CASGGSYEQYF.

The rearrangement links TRBV28 to TRBJ1-1; no clear D gene. The ends were cut back, 4 bases at V and 11 bases at J, with 14 bases in the middle. This CDR3 has 12 amino acids. Germline V gene sequence: CDR1 MDHEN, CDR2 SYDVKM. The CDR3 loop is CASSSTPSGAFF. The DNA for the CDR3 is TGTGCCAGCAGTTCCACCCCCTCGGGGGCTTTCTTT. Filled out from reference TRBV28 and TRBJ1-1, the complete variable domain reads DVKVTQSSRYLVKRTGEKVFLECVQDMDHENMFWYRQDPGLGLRLIYFSYDVKMKEKGDIPEGYSVSREKKERFSLILESASTNQTSMYLCASSSTPSGAFFGQGTRLTVV.

The chain combines TRBV5-1 with TRBJ2-2, with D perhaps matching TRBD1 (6 bases). CDR1 is SGHRS, CDR2 YFSETQ, per germline. The ends were cut back, 5 bases at V and 0 bases at J, with 11 bases in the middle. The CDR3 contains 15 residues. The CDR3 loop reads CASRDTGTNTGELFF. For the CDR3, the DNA is TGCGCCAGCAGGGACACAGGGACGAACACCGGGGAGCTGTTTTTT. Drawing the rest from reference TRBV5-1 and TRBJ2-2, the complete variable domain is KAGVTQTPRYLIKTRGQQVTLSCSPISGHRSVSWYQQTPGQGLQFLFEYFSETQRNKGNFPGRFSGRQFSNSRSEMNVSTLELGDSALYLCASRDTGTNTGELFFGEGSRLTVL.